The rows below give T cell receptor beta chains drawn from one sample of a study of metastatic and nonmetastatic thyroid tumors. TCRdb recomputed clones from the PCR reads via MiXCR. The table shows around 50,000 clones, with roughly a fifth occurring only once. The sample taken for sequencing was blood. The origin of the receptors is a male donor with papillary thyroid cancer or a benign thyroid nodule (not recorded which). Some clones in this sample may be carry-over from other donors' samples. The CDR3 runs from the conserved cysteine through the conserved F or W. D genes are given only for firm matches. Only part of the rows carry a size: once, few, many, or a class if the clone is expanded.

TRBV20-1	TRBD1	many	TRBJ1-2	TGCAGTGCTACTGAGGGTGACAGGGTGGGGGGCTACACCTTC	CSATEGDRVGGYTF
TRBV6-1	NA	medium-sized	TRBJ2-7	TGTGCCAGCAGTGAAAGCGAAGAAAGAAAGGAGCAGTACTTC	CASSESEERKEQYF
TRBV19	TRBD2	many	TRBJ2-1	TGTGCCAGTAGTCAGGGACTAGCGGGGGACAGTGAGCAGTTCTTC	CASSQGLAGDSEQFF
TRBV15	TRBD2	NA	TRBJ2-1	TGTGCCACCAGCAGGGGGACCCGGACTAGCGGTGGCAATGAGCAGTTCTTC	CATSRGTRTSGGNEQFF
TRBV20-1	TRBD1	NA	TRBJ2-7	TGCAGTGCCATCCGGGACAGGGGTAACGAGCAGTACTTC	CSAIRDRGNEQYF
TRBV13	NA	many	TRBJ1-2	TGTGCCAGCAGCTTAGAACGTCCGGTTTATGGCTACACCTTC	CASSLERPVYGYTF
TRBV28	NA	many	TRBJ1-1	TGTGCCAGCAGACCTTTGATGAACACTGAAGCTTTCTTT	CASRPLMNTEAFF
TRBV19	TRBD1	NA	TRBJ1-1	TGTGTCAGTAGAACACTACAGGGGGCGGGAACTGAAGCTTTCTTT	CVSRTLQGAGTEAFF
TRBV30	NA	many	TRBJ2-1	TGTGCCTGGAGTTTGAGGGAACAGGGTGGCTACAATGAGCAGTTCTTC	CAWSLREQGGYNEQFF
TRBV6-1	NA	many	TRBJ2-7	TGTGCCAGCAGTGACCCTCTGGGGGCCATAGACGAGCAGTACTTC	CASSDPLGAIDEQYF
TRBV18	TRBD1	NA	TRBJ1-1	TGTGCCAGCTCAACAGGGGGCGCAGTTGAAGCTTTCTTT	CASSTGGAVEAFF
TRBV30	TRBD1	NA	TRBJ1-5	TGTGCCTGGAGTGCGGGACAGAGCAATCAGCCCCAGCATTTT	CAWSAGQSNQPQHF
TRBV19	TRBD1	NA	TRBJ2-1	TGTGCCAGTAGTGACAGGGGATTCTACAATGAGCAGTTCTTC	CASSDRGFYNEQFF
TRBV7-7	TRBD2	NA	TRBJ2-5	TGTGCTAGCAGCTTAGCATACGGCGGGGGGGCAACCCAGTACTTC	CASSLAYGGGATQYF
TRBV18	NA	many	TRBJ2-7	TGTGCCAGCTCAAGCTCATACGAGCAGTACTTC	CASSSSYEQYF
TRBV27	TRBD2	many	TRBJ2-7	TGTGCCACCCGACTGGGACTAGCGGACCCCTACGAGCAGTACTTC	CATRLGLADPYEQYF
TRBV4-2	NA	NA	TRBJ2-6	TGTGCCAGCAGCCAAGATGAAGCCTCTGGGGCCAACGTCCTGACTTTC	CASSQDEASGANVLTF
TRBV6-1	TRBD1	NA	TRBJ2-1	TGTGCCAGCAGTGAACGTAACAGGGGGCCCTACAATGAGCAGTTCTTC	CASSERNRGPYNEQFF
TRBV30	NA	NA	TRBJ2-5	TGTGCCTGGAGGCGGTACACTAGGGCACGAGAGACCCAGTACTTC	CAWRRYTRARETQYF
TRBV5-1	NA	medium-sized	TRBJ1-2	TGCGCCAGCAGCTTGGGACCGGTCTATGGCTACACCTTC	CASSLGPVYGYTF
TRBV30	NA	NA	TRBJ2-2	TGTGCCTGGAGCCTAGGAGGGGCGGACACCGGGGAGCTGTTTTTT	CAWSLGGADTGELFF
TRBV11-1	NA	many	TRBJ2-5	TGTGCCAGCAGCTTAGAGGGGACCCAGTACTTC	CASSLEGTQYF
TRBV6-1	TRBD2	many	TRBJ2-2	TGTGCCAGCAGTTTCAGGGAGGGAAGTACCGGGGAGCTGTTTTTT	CASSFREGSTGELFF
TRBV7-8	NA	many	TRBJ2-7	TGTGCCAGCAGCCAACGCCCCGGCCCAAGAGGCTACGAGCAGTACTTC	CASSQRPGPRGYEQYF
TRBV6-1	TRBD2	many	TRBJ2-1	TGTGCCAGCAGTCCCCGACTAGCGGGGGGAAATGAGCAGTTCTTC	CASSPRLAGGNEQFF
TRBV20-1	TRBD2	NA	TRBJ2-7	TGCAGTGCTATGGTTTCGGGAGGGCCAGAAGAGCAGTACTTC	CSAMVSGGPEEQYF
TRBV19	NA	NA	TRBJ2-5	TGTGCTGGCGTGGGGCTCCAAGAGACCCAGTACTTC	CAGVGLQETQYF
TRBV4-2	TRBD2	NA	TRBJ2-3	TGTGCCAGCAGCCAAGTATCGGCGGGAGGGCCAAGCACAGATACGCAGTATTTT	CASSQVSAGGPSTDTQYF
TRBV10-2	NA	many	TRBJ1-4	TGCGCCAGCAGTGTCTCAGGGGCTAATGAAAAACTGTTTTTT	CASSVSGANEKLFF
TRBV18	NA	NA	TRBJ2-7	TGTGCCAGCTCCCTCACGGGAGCCGGCGAGCAGTACTTC	CASSLTGAGEQYF
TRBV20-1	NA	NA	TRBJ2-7	TGCAGTGCTACGGACCAAGATCCCTACGAGCAGTACTTC	CSATDQDPYEQYF
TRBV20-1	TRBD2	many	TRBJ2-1	TGCAGTGCTAGACTGCCACTAGCGGGGTACAATGAGCAGTTCTTC	CSARLPLAGYNEQFF
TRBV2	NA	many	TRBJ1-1	TGTGCCAGCCTTGACAGGATGAACACTGAAGCTTTCTTT	CASLDRMNTEAFF
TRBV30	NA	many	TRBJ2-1	TGTGCCTGGAGTGGGGGTGAGCAGTTCTTC	CAWSGGEQFF
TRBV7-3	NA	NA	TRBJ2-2	TGTGCCAGCAGCTTAAGCGGTCCGAACACCGGGGAGCTGTTTTTT	CASSLSGPNTGELFF
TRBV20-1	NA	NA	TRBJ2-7	TGCAGTGCTAGAGATTCGTCCGACGAGCAGTACTTC	CSARDSSDEQYF
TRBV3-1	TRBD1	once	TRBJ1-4	TGTGCCAGCAGCCTCAGGGGGAACAATAATGAAAAACTGTTTTTT	CASSLRGNNNEKLFF
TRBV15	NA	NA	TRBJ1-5	TGTGCCACCAGCAGAGGAGGACTCACGGTGAAGGTTGGTAACCAGCATTTT	CATSRGGLTVKVGNQHF
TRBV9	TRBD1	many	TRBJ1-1	TGTGCCAGCAGCGCGGGACAGACGAACACTGAAGCTTTCTTT	CASSAGQTNTEAFF
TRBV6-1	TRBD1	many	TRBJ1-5	TGTGCCAGCAGAACCGGACAGGGTGGTCAGCCCCAGCATTTT	CASRTGQGGQPQHF
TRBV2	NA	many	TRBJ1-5	TGTGCCAGCAGTGCACCCAGCAATCAGCCCCAGCATTTT	CASSAPSNQPQHF
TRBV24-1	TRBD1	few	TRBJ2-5	TGTGCCACCAGTGATCCAAGGGGGCATGAGACCCAGTACTTC	CATSDPRGHETQYF
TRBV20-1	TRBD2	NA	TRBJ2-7	TGCAGTGCTAGTCCTAGCGGCCGCCCCTACGAGCAGTACTTC	CSASPSGRPYEQYF
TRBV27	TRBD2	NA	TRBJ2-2	TGTGCCAGCAGTTTGGGACTAGCCTTCGGGGAAATGTTTTTT	CASSLGLAFGEMFF
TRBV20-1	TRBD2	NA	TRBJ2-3	TGCAGTGCTAGAGATTCTAGCGGGAGGAAAGCAGATACGCAGTATTTT	CSARDSSGRKADTQYF
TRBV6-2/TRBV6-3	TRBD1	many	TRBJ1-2	TGTGCCAGCAGTAACAGGGGGCGTAGCGGCTATGGCTACACCTTC	CASSNRGRSGYGYTF
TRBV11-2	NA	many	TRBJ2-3	TGTGCCAGCAGCGCCCCGACTAGGGGGGATACGCAGTATTTT	CASSAPTRGDTQYF
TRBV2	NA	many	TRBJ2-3	TGTGCCAGCGGCGACTCTTCAAGCAAGGATACGCAGTATTTT	CASGDSSSKDTQYF
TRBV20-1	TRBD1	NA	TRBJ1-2	TGCAGTGCTAGGATGCGTCGGGACAGGGGTCAGAAGAAGACCTTC	CSARMRRDRGQKKTF
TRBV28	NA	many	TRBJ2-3	TGTGCCAGCAGTCCCACCCAGGGGGGCGGGAGTCCTTCAGATACGCAGTATTTT	CASSPTQGGGSPSDTQYF